This note documents a single T cell receptor (beta chain) sequence. Its antigen is currently unknown. This entry comes from a study of cytomegalovirus exposure and HLA in healthy donors. PCR amplification relied on 60 Vbeta primers (plus 13 Jbeta primers). The table came from immunoSEQ multiplex PCR; TCRdb's copy has only in-frame clones and leaves some out. This repertoire includes 150,000 to 200,000 clones. Study results and limitations: In a later analysis, an Asian-associated ancestry cluster reportedly showed fewer N-insertions than the roughly 650-donor mean.

Sequenced: PBMCs. This sequence was found in a woman aged 55-70 years in good health and CMV-seronegative.

CDR3 DNA sequence: TGTGCCAGCAGCCCGAGAGGGACTAGCGGGGGAGATACGCAGTATTTT. Translated, it gives CASSPRGTSGGDTQYF. The genes are TRBV11-3 and TRBJ2-3, with 14 bases identical to TRBD2. CDR1 is SGHNT and CDR2 is YENEEA in the germline V gene. J gave up 5 bases and V 5 bases, and 6 bases lay outside the gene matches. The CDR3 is made up of 16 amino acids.